The rows below give T cell receptor beta chains drawn from one sample of a study of T cell changes during pregnancy in multiple sclerosis. Clones were read by immunoSEQ multiplex PCR, and TCRdb kept only the in-frame ones, dropping some. Of 40,000 to 55,000 clones in the sample, around nine tenths were seen once. Source: CD4+ T cells from peripheral blood mononuclear cells, taken after pregnancy. The source is a female donor in good health, enrolled as a control in a pregnancy study. Each CDR3 is given with its conserved first and last residue. The D gene is left open where the match is weak. For some rows the clone size is stated as once, few or many, or as a class when expanded; others skip it.

TRBJ2-1,TRBV5-5,TRBD1,.,TGTGCCAGCAGCGCCCGGGACAGAGTATACAATGAGCAGTTCTTC,CASSARDRVYNEQFF
TRBJ1-1,TRBV7-2,TRBD1,.,TGTGCCAGCAGCACCCCAGGGGGCTGGACTGAAGCTTTCTTT,CASSTPGGWTEAFF
TRBJ2-3,TRBV7-2,TRBD2,.,TGTGCCAGCAGCCCCCGACTAGCGGGGAGCACAGATACGCAGTATTTT,CASSPRLAGSTDTQYF
TRBJ1-2,TRBV6-5,.,.,TGTGCCAGCAGTTATGGCGGAAACTATGGCTACACCTTC,CASSYGGNYGYTF
TRBJ2-3,TRBV5-1,.,.,TGCGCCAGCAGCCCCGGGACTAGCACAGATACGCAGTATTTT,CASSPGTSTDTQYF
TRBJ1-3,TRBV7-8,.,.,TGTGCCAGCAGCTCCGCCCAGGGGACTGGAAACACCATATATTTT,CASSSAQGTGNTIYF
TRBJ2-7,TRBV5-4,.,.,TGTGCCAGCAGCGCGGGACAGACTAACTCCTACGAGCAGTACTTC,CASSAGQTNSYEQYF
TRBJ1-2,TRBV6-5,TRBD1,.,TGTGCCAGCAGTTACGGGACAGGGCTGGTCTATGGCTACACCTTC,CASSYGTGLVYGYTF
TRBJ2-5,TRBV6-1,.,.,TGTGCCAGCAGTGACCCCGCGGAGACCCAGTACTTC,CASSDPAETQYF
TRBJ2-3,TRBV5-1,TRBD1,.,TGCGCCAGCAGCCGGGACAGGGGTGCAGATACGCAGTATTTT,CASSRDRGADTQYF
TRBJ1-1,TRBV6-1,TRBD1,.,TGTGCCAGCACCAACCCTCGGACAGGTGGAACTGAAGCTTTCTTT,CASTNPRTGGTEAFF
TRBJ1-6,TRBV5-1,.,.,TGCGCCAGCAGCTACGACAGAAGCTCCTATAATTCACCCCTCCACTTT,CASSYDRSSYNSPLHF
TRBJ2-7,TRBV21-1,.,.,TGTGCCAGCAGCAAAGCGCTTTCGGGCCTAGCGGGGGGCCATGCCGAGAGCTCCTACGAGCAGTACTTC,CASSKALSGLAGGHAESSYEQYF
TRBJ2-5,TRBV9,TRBD2,.,TGTGCCAGCAGCGTAGAAGCAGCTAGCGGCCAAGAGACCCAGTACTTC,CASSVEAASGQETQYF
TRBJ2-6,TRBV9,.,.,TGTGCCAGCAGCGTAGTGGGGGGGCGCAACGTCCTGACTTTC,CASSVVGGRNVLTF
TRBJ1-1,TRBV7-9,.,.,TGTGCCAGCAGCTTAGTGGGAGGGGGTGAAGCTTTCTTT,CASSLVGGGEAFF
TRBJ2-7,TRBV7-2,TRBD1,.,TGTGCCAGCAGCAACCGGGACAGGGGAAAGTACTTC,CASSNRDRGKYF
TRBJ2-5,TRBV7-2,.,.,TGTGCCAGCAGAAAAGCTTGGACTAACGAAGAGACCCAGTACTTC,CASRKAWTNEETQYF
TRBJ2-5,TRBV5-1,.,.,TGCGCCAGCAGCTTGGCCGAAGGGGAAGAGACCCAGTACTTC,CASSLAEGEETQYF
TRBJ2-1,TRBV9,TRBD2,.,TGTGCCAGCAGCCAAACGGGCGGGGGGCGGCTTGAGCAGTTCTTC,CASSQTGGGRLEQFF
TRBJ1-1,TRBV5-1,.,.,TGCGCCAGCGGTCCCAGGGGGAACACTGAAGCTTTCTTT,CASGPRGNTEAFF
TRBJ2-1,TRBV4-1,.,few,TGCGCCAGCAGCCATACTAGGAGTGAGCAGTTCTTC,CASSHTRSEQFF
TRBJ1-3,TRBV5-4,.,.,TGTGCCAGCTCCCCCCCGGGAATGGCTGGAAACACCATATATTTT,CASSPPGMAGNTIYF
TRBJ2-7,TRBV5-1,TRBD2,.,TGCGCCAGCAGCTCCGGACTAGCCGCAACTTTCTCCTACGAGCAGTACTTC,CASSSGLAATFSYEQYF
TRBJ1-1,TRBV10-3,.,.,TGTGCCATCAGGAAGGGCCAGGGCGGCACTGAAGCTTTCTTT,CAIRKGQGGTEAFF
TRBJ2-1,TRBV5-1,.,once,TGCGCCAGCAGCTTCGAGCGCCGACCCAATGAGCAGTTCTTC,CASSFERRPNEQFF
TRBJ1-1,TRBV29-1,.,.,TGCAGCGTCTTCCCCACTGAAGCTTTCTTT,CSVFPTEAFF
TRBJ1-2,TRBV5-5,TRBD1,.,TGTGCCAGCAGCCCATCCGGGACAGGGGTACGAGGCTACACCTTC,CASSPSGTGVRGYTF
TRBJ1-6,TRBV27,TRBD1,.,TGTGCCAGCAGGGACAGGGAGCATAATTCACCCCTCCACTTT,CASRDREHNSPLHF
TRBJ2-3,TRBV2,.,.,TGTGCCAGCAGTTACACAGATACGCAGTATTTT,CASSYTDTQYF
TRBJ1-3,TRBV7-9,TRBD1,few,TGTGCCAGCAGCCCCTTTGGACAGGGCGGAACTGGAAACACCATATATTTT,CASSPFGQGGTGNTIYF
TRBJ2-5,TRBV25-1,TRBD2,.,TGTGCCAGCAGCGAGCGGGGGCCAACGGGAGAGACCCAGTACTTC,CASSERGPTGETQYF
TRBJ2-5,TRBV2,TRBD1,.,TGTGCCAGCAGTGAAAGGGCAGGGGGCGGGGACCAGTACTTC,CASSERAGGGDQYF
TRBJ2-2,TRBV25-1,TRBD1,.,TGTGCCAGCAGTCCCATCTCGGGGACAGGGGCGATTACCGGGGAGCTGTTTTTT,CASSPISGTGAITGELFF
TRBJ1-1,TRBV7-2,.,.,TGTGCCAGCAGCTTCGGTAGCAGCGTGAACACTGAAGCTTTCTTT,CASSFGSSVNTEAFF
TRBJ1-5,TRBV2,.,.,TGTGCCAGCAGCGAAAATCAGGGGAGCCAGCCCCAGCATTTT,CASSENQGSQPQHF
TRBJ1-3,TRBV28,TRBD1,.,TGTGCCAGCGGGGGAGGACAGGCCTACTCTGGAAACACCATATATTTT,CASGGGQAYSGNTIYF
TRBJ2-3,TRBV15,TRBD1,.,TGTGCCACCAGCAGATCTGGGACAGGGGCCCAATCGCAGTATTTT,CATSRSGTGAQSQYF
TRBJ2-1,TRBV21-1,.,.,TGTGCCAGCAGCAAAGCGGGCGGGATTAGCGGGAGGGTCTATGAGCAGTTCTTC,CASSKAGGISGRVYEQFF
TRBJ1-1,TRBV18,TRBD1,.,TGTGCCAGCTCACCGATGGACAGGACTTTGAACACTGAAGCTTTCTTT,CASSPMDRTLNTEAFF
TRBJ1-3,TRBV6-5,.,.,TGTGCCAGCAGCAAGAACAGGGATCAGAACACCATATATTTT,CASSKNRDQNTIYF
TRBJ1-2,TRBV6-1,TRBD1,.,TGTGCCAGCAGTGAGGACCCGGGACAGGGCTATGGCTACACCTTC,CASSEDPGQGYGYTF
TRBJ1-5,TRBV2,TRBD1,.,TGTGCCAGCAATTCCGACAGGGGACCCAGTCAGCCCCAGCATTTT,CASNSDRGPSQPQHF
TRBJ1-4,TRBV28,.,.,TGTGCCAGCAGAGGGGGTAATGAAAAACTGTTTTTT,CASRGGNEKLFF
TRBJ2-3,TRBV28,TRBD2,few,TGTGCCAGCAGTTTAGGCGGGAGGGGACGAGGGGATACGCAGTATTTT,CASSLGGRGRGDTQYF
TRBJ2-3,TRBV5-1,TRBD2,.,TGCGCCAGCAGCTCTAGGACTAGCGGGAGGACAGATACGCAGTATTTT,CASSSRTSGRTDTQYF
TRBJ2-7,TRBV27,TRBD2,.,TGTGCCAGCAGTGCGGAGCGGGGGGTCTTCTCCGAGCAGTACTTC,CASSAERGVFSEQYF
TRBJ2-5,TRBV5-1,TRBD2,.,TGCGCCAGCAGCTACTCAACTAGCGGGTTGGAAGAGACCCAGTACTTC,CASSYSTSGLEETQYF
TRBJ2-2,TRBV7-6,.,.,TGTGCCAGCAGCTTAGGATCCGGGACTACCGGGGAGCTGTTTTTT,CASSLGSGTTGELFF
TRBJ2-7,TRBV14,.,.,TGTGCCAGCAGCCAAGATATGTTAAGGGGGCAGTACTTC,CASSQDMLRGQYF
TRBJ1-4,TRBV27,.,.,TGTGCCAGCAGTTTATTCGGGGTTGTGGAAAAACTGTTTTTT,CASSLFGVVEKLFF
TRBJ2-7,TRBV6-6,.,.,TGTGCCAGCAGTTACGGGCGGGCCTTCGAGCAGTACTTC,CASSYGRAFEQYF
TRBJ1-4,TRBV7-8,TRBD1,.,TGTGCCAGCAGCACAAGGGGGCCGGTGGAAAAACTGTTTTTT,CASSTRGPVEKLFF
TRBJ2-5,TRBV30,.,.,TGTGCCTGGAGTGCAACAGGGACGCGAGAGACCCAGTACTTC,CAWSATGTRETQYF
TRBJ1-1,TRBV4-1,.,.,TGCGCCAGCAGCCCAAGACGGAGTCGGGACACTGAAGCTTTCTTT,CASSPRRSRDTEAFF
TRBJ2-6,TRBV19,.,.,TGTGCCAGTACCCAGGGGCCGGGGGCCAACGTCCTGACTTTC,CASTQGPGANVLTF
TRBJ1-5,TRBV19,TRBD1,.,TGTGCCAGTAGTATACACGGGACAGGGATGAATCAGCCCCAGCATTTT,CASSIHGTGMNQPQHF
TRBJ2-7,TRBV29-1,TRBD2,once,TGCAGCGTAGCGGGAGGTGCCTCCTACGAGCAGTACTTC,CSVAGGASYEQYF
TRBJ2-3,TRBV5-5,TRBD2,.,TGTGCCAGCAGCCCGGGCGGACTAGCGGGGACAGATACGCAGTATTTT,CASSPGGLAGTDTQYF
TRBJ2-3,TRBV27,.,.,TGTGCCAGCAGTTACGGGAGAGGCACAGATACGCAGTATTTT,CASSYGRGTDTQYF